Listed here are 29 T cell receptor beta chains from one sample, sequenced in a study of metastatic and nonmetastatic thyroid tumors. Prior to thyroid surgery, none of the patients had received any treatment. TCRdb re-processed the PCR reads through MiXCR. The sample carries about 16,000 clones, just over 30% recorded once. Specimen: blood. All receptors derive from a female donor with papillary thyroid cancer or a benign thyroid nodule (not recorded which). Some clones in this sample may be carry-over from other donors' samples.

This clone turned up a few times. The chain recombines TRBV6-1 with TRBJ1-5; no reliable D call. The germline CDR1 and CDR2 sequences are MNHNS and SASEGT. The CDR3 is 13 residues long. Deletions cut 6 bases from V and 7 bases from J, with 13 bases between. The CDR3 DNA reads as TGTGCCAGCAGATCTGGACCGAGGCAGCCCCAGCATTTT. Its protein product is CASRSGPRQPQHF.

The table lists this clone with many counts. The genes are TRBV3-1 and TRBJ2-3, with 7 bases matching TRBD1. This CDR3 region has 12 residues. The trim removed 4 bases at V and 6 bases at J, leaving 1 base unmatched. Per germline, CDR1 LGHDT and CDR2 YNNKEL (reference sequence). In DNA form, the CDR3 reads TGTGCCAGCAGCCTGGGACAGGATACGCAGTATTTT. Its translation: CASSLGQDTQYF.

By sample fraction, this clone is medium-sized (0.01 to 0.1%). The V and J genes are TRBV20-1 and TRBJ2-7; unclear D gene. V was shortened by 7 bases and J by 0 bases, with 10 bases between the two germline ends. CDR1 and CDR2 from the germline V gene are DFQATT and SNEGSKA (reference sequence). This CDR3 region has 12 residues. The CDR3 here is CSVHQSSYEQYF. In DNA form, the CDR3 reads TGCAGTGTACACCAGAGCTCCTACGAGCAGTACTTC.

This clone was counted only a few times. The chain links TRBV6-1 to TRBJ1-5, with D perhaps TRBD1 (6 bases). V shed 2 bases and J shed 4 bases, with 12 bases lying between them. Germline V CDR1 and CDR2: MNHNS, SASEGT. The CDR3 runs 15 residues. The CDR3: CASSETTGINQPQHF. CDR3 nucleotide sequence: TGTGCCAGCAGTGAAACGACAGGTATTAATCAGCCCCAGCATTTT.

The chain recombines TRBV6-1 with TRBJ1-2; 9 bases line up with TRBD1. The V segment lost 6 bases and the J segment 7 bases; nucleotides outside the gene matches: 9. Germline V gene lookup returns CDR1 MNHNS and CDR2 SASEGT. The CDR3 runs 14 residues. In DNA form, the CDR3 reads TGTGCCAGCAGCCCGGGACAGGGAGTATCTGGCTACACCTTC. Its protein product is CASSPGQGVSGYTF.

The rearrangement joins TRBV5-1 to TRBJ2-7; 7 nucleotides line up with TRBD1. Germline trimming cut 3 bases from V and 4 bases from J; bases unmatched to any gene: 16. CDR1 and CDR2 from the germline V gene are SGHRS and YFSETQ. The CDR3 has 17 residues. CDR3: CASSSVRSGQKKYEQYF. The CDR3 region has the DNA TGCGCCAGCAGCTCTGTTAGGTCGGGACAGAAAAAATACGAGCAGTACTTC.

A note on this clone: A clone one base away is much larger, so this may be a read error. V usage is TRBV5-5 and J usage is TRBJ2-3; D is unresolved. The germline V gene encodes CDR1 SGHKS and CDR2 YYEKEE (reference sequence). Trimming stripped 3 bases from V and 5 bases from J, with 4 bases between. CDR3 length: 11 residues. The CDR3 DNA sequence: TGTGCCAGCAGCTACCAAGATACGCAGTATTTT. Residues: CASSYQDTQYF.

V usage is TRBV7-8 and J usage is TRBJ2-7; D might be TRBD2 (6 bases). Germline values: CDR1 SGHVS, CDR2 FQNEAQ. V was clipped by 4 bases and J by 3 bases, with 16 bases between them. This CDR3 comprises 15 residues. Here the CDR3 reads CASSSSLFGSYEQYF. DNA of the CDR3: TGTGCCAGCAGCTCCTCCCTGTTCGGGAGCTACGAGCAGTACTTC.

This clone was found a few times. V usage is TRBV12-3 or TRBV12-4 and J usage is TRBJ2-1; TRBD1 is a possible D gene (6 bases). Trimming removed 5 bases at V and 16 bases at J, with 21 bases between. CDR3 length: 13 amino acids. CDR3 protein: CASSRPRTEVYFF. DNA of the CDR3: TGTGCCAGCAGTAGACCCCGGACAGAGGTTTATTTCTTC.

The gene calls are TRBV6-1 and TRBJ2-2; D may be TRBD1 (6 bases). CDR3 length: 16 residues. Germline-derived CDR1 and CDR2 are MNHNS and SASEGT. V lost 4 bases, J lost 0 bases, and 12 bases lay in between. DNA for the CDR3: TGTGCCAGCAGTGGGCAGGGGCGGTCGAACACCGGGGAGCTGTTTTTT. This sequence encodes CASSGQGRSNTGELFF.

The chain recombines TRBV2 with TRBJ2-7; D may correspond to TRBD1 or TRBD2 (5 bases each). Germline-derived CDR1 and CDR2 are SNHLY and FYNNEI. The length of the CDR3 is 13 residues. The V end lost 3 bases, the J end lost 3 bases, and 9 bases lay between the germline ends. CDR3 amino acids: CASSEGRIYEQYF. The CDR3 nucleotides are TGTGCCAGCAGTGAGGGACGGATCTACGAGCAGTACTTC.

This clone was recorded at least ten times. The genes are TRBV5-6 and TRBJ2-7; D not resolved. This CDR3 is built from 11 residues. Trimming removed 4 bases at V and 4 bases at J, with 6 bases between. In germline, CDR1 is SGHDT, CDR2 YYEEEE. The DNA for the CDR3 is TGTGCCAGCAGCGCCGCTTACGAGCAGTACTTC. Encoded protein: CASSAAYEQYF.

Concerning this clone: One end of the junction does not line up with germline, which may come from a read error. This chain joins TRBV11-2 and TRBJ2-7; no definite D call. The germline V gene encodes CDR1 SGHAT and CDR2 FQNNGV. The CDR3 consists of 14 residues. CDR3 in DNA: TGTGCCAGCTGCTTAACGGCCAACACCCACGAGCAGTACTTC. Translation gives CASCLTANTHEQYF.

This clone is judged medium-sized. V usage is TRBV7-8 and J usage is TRBJ1-2; TRBD1 matches 8 bases. The V gene's germline CDR1 is SGHVS and CDR2 FQNEAQ. Losses at the gene ends were 5 bases for V and 8 bases for J; bases not matched to a gene: 7. The CDR3 spans 13 residues. CDR3: CASSDAQGAGYTF. DNA of the CDR3: TGTGCCAGCAGCGACGCCCAGGGGGCGGGCTACACCTTC. The variable domain in full, with the rest retrieved from reference TRBV7-8 and TRBJ1-2, is GAGVSQSPRYKVAKRGQDVALRCDPISGHVSLFWYQQALGQGPEFLTYFQNEAQLDKSGLPSDRFFAERPEGSVSTLKIQRTQQEDSAVYLCASSDAQGAGYTFGSGTRLTVV.

The chain uses TRBV30 and TRBJ2-2; TRBD2 might be the D (5 bases). The CDR3 has 15 amino acids. The germline V gene has CDR1 GTSNPN and CDR2 SVGIG (reference sequence). V dropped 0 bases and J dropped 6 bases, with 14 bases sitting between them. CDR3 bases: TGTGCCTGGAGTGTACAGCGGACTCCCCCCGGGGAGCTGTTTTTT. It codes for CAWSVQRTPPGELFF.

This clone was counted many times. CDR3: CSGFLADLNEQFF. DNA for the CDR3: TGCAGTGGGTTCCTAGCGGACCTCAATGAGCAGTTCTTC. The chain joins TRBV20-1 to TRBJ2-1; 7 bases line up with TRBD2. With V trimmed by 7 bases and J by 6 bases, 9 bases remained unmatched. This CDR3 spans 13 amino acids. CDR1 is DFQATT, CDR2 SNEGSKA, per germline (reference sequence).

The J gene is TRBJ2-4, the V gene TRBV19, with D possibly TRBD2 on 6 matching bases. Trimming cost V 4 bases and J 7 bases, with 11 bases left between them. The length of the CDR3 is 13 residues. Per the germline V gene, CDR1 is LNHDA and CDR2 is SQIVND (reference sequence). The CDR3 sequence: CASSRNSGNIQYF. The CDR3 region has the DNA TGTGCCAGTAGTAGGAATAGCGGCAACATTCAGTACTTC.

This clone was counted ten times or more. This chain links TRBV11-2 with TRBJ1-1, with no clear D. Trimming left V 1 base short and J 0 bases short, with 9 bases between. Looked up from germline, CDR1 is SGHAT and CDR2 is FQNNGV. The CDR3 runs 15 residues. CDR3 DNA sequence: TGTGCCAGCAGCTTAGGTCCGGGGATGAACACTGAAGCTTTCTTT. Translating it yields CASSLGPGMNTEAFF.

This clone appeared many times. This chain joins TRBV4-2 and TRBJ1-6; 8 positions match TRBD1. J was trimmed by 4 bases and V by 4 bases; bases with no gene match: 12. The CDR3 is 18 amino acids. From germline, CDR1 is LGHNA and CDR2 YNFKEQ. Here the CDR3 reads CASSPGTGGRAYNSPLHF. In nucleotides, the CDR3 is TGTGCCAGCAGCCCTGGAACAGGGGGGAGAGCTTATAATTCACCCCTCCACTTT.

The CDR3 loop reads CASSLASAPMNEQYF. CDR3 bases: TGTGCCAGCAGCTTAGCCAGTGCCCCCATGAACGAGCAGTACTTC. The chain joins TRBV11-3 to TRBJ2-7, with D hard to call. Trimming took 1 base from V and 5 from J, leaving 15 bases between them. CDR3 size: 15 residues. The germline V gene has CDR1 SGHNT and CDR2 YENEEA.

V usage is TRBV5-6 and J usage is TRBJ2-1; D remains unclear. This CDR3 has 15 residues. V shed 0 bases and J shed 5 bases, with 12 bases lying between them. Germline V gene lookup returns CDR1 SGHDT and CDR2 YYEEEE. This chain's CDR3 is CASSLEISRDNEQFF. The CDR3, as DNA: TGTGCCAGCAGCTTGGAAATTTCACGAGACAATGAGCAGTTCTTC.

V and J are TRBV5-1 and TRBJ2-1, with 10 bases that match TRBD2. The CDR3 runs 16 residues. V was clipped by 0 bases and J by 7 bases; unmatched bases: 7. Germline loops: CDR1 SGHRS, CDR2 YFSETQ. CDR3 nucleotide sequence: TGCGCCAGCAGCTTGGAGGTAGCGGGAGGTTGGAATGAGCAGTTCTTC. Protein: CASSLEVAGGWNEQFF.

This clone is labeled medium-sized. This chain uses TRBV6-5 with TRBJ1-1; D perhaps matches TRBD1 (5 bases). V gave up 3 bases and J gave up 1 base, with 9 bases separating them. CDR1 is MNHEY and CDR2 is SVGAGI in the germline V gene. The CDR3 totals 14 residues. CDR3 region: CASSYGGENTEAFF. DNA for the CDR3: TGTGCCAGCAGTTATGGAGGGGAGAACACTGAAGCTTTCTTT.

The sample holds one count of this clone. The chain links TRBV20-1 to TRBJ1-2; TRBD1 aligns across 10 bases. The CDR3 extends over 12 amino acids. CDR1 DFQATT and CDR2 SNEGSKA come from the germline V gene (reference sequence). V lost 3 bases to trimming and J lost 8 bases; unmatched junction nucleotides: 3. CDR3 sequence: CSARDRGKGYTF. The CDR3 nucleotides read TGCAGTGCTAGGGACAGGGGGAAGGGCTACACCTTC.

The rearrangement links TRBV7-2 to TRBJ2-2; TRBD2 aligns across 8 bases. The CDR3 loop spans 15 amino acids. J was trimmed by 3 bases and V by 8 bases; bases with no gene match: 8. In germline, CDR1 is SGHTA, CDR2 FQGNSA. CDR3 coding DNA: TGTGCCAGCTCGATACTAGCGGAGTACACCGGGGAGCTGTTTTTT. It codes for CASSILAEYTGELFF. The whole variable domain, filled in from reference TRBV7-2 and TRBJ2-2, reads GAGVSQSPSNKVTEKGKDVELRCDPISGHTALYWYRQSLGQGLEFLIYFQGNSAPDKSGLPSDRFSAERTGGSVSTLTIQRTQQEDSAVYLCASSILAEYTGELFFGEGSRLTVL.

About this clone itself: A junction end diverges from the germline sequence, so it may reflect a read error. Distinct nucleotide sequences in the sample also encode this CDR3. V is TRBV15 and J is TRBJ2-1; weak D call: TRBD1 (6 bases). This CDR3 has 15 amino acids. From germline, CDR1 is LNHNV and CDR2 YYDKDF (reference sequence). The CDR3 region is CATSRATGSLSEQSF. The CDR3 region has the DNA TGTGCCACCAGCAGAGCGACAGGCTCCTTGAGTGAGCAGTCCTTC.

This clone showed up just once. Mismatch with germline at one junction end may stem from a read error. The chain links TRBV19 to TRBJ2-1; D gene unclear. CDR1 and CDR2 from the germline V gene are LNHDA and SQIVND (reference sequence). The CDR3 runs 18 residues. CDR3 sequence (DNA): TGTGCCAGTGGTATAGCCAGTGGGGTGGCCGGAGTCTACAATGAGCAGTTCTTC. Its protein product is CASGIASGVAGVYNEQFF.

The V call is TRBV28, the J call TRBJ2-7; a possible D gene is TRBD2 (5 bases). V lost 7 bases to trimming and J lost 2 bases, with 9 bases between them. Germline lookup yields CDR1 MDHEN and CDR2 SYDVKM. The CDR3 length is 12 residues. The chain's CDR3 is CASNNGAYEQYF. CDR3 DNA: TGTGCCAGCAACAACGGGGCCTACGAGCAGTACTTC.

This clone was detected many times. The chain combines TRBV20-1 with TRBJ2-2; 10 nucleotides align to TRBD2. Germline V lookup: CDR1 DFQATT, CDR2 SNEGSKA (reference sequence). V lost 8 bases, J lost 0 bases, and 3 bases stayed unmatched. This CDR3 has 14 residues. CDR3 sequence (DNA): TGCAGTATAGCGGGGGGCTCGAACACCGGGGAGCTGTTTTTT. Encoded protein: CSIAGGSNTGELFF.